The T cell receptor beta chain described here comes from a study of T cell responses to AZD1222 COVID-19 vaccine listed by TCRdb under 2021. As for the study more broadly: TCR sequencing was performed for roughly 250 trial participants, of whom 200 to 220 were given two doses of AZD1222 and some 25 were given two doses of MenACWY control vaccine. Enrollment into the trials was organized by age into subgroups of 18-55, 56-69 and 70-plus years, and those subgroups contained around 150, 28 and 57 TCR-sequenced participants, respectively. Findings and caveats that apply to the study as a whole: Conclusions about previously exposed vaccinees were limited because only 5 or 6 AZD1222 recipients were SARS-CoV-2 seropositive at baseline. Reportedly, almost half of the unique spike-specific TCRs recognized epitopes lying outside the regions that are mutated in the B.1.351 and B.1.1.7 variants. The vaccine-associated CD4 TCRs covered the entire spike protein, and the dominant responses fell in regions 160-218 and 743-854. The 56-69-year group was small, and its depth increase did not reach significance, likely because of low power. After two AZD1222 doses, both the breadth and the depth of spike-specific TCRs were significantly higher than at day 0 and than in MenACWY recipients. Most participants were white British and females outnumbered males, and the authors suggested that clonal diversity may have been underestimated. Because no day 14 peak-response samples were available, repertoires were characterized only after the peak T cell response.

The CDR3 regions of human TCRbeta chains were subjected to immunosequencing. Concerning the study's data processing: TCRs in the repertoires were compared against a reference library of SARS-CoV-2-specific TCRs that had been generated with the MIRA antigen-specificity platform. Breadth was defined as the fraction of unique TCRs that were SARS-CoV-2-associated. Depth was defined as the fraction of total T cells that were SARS-CoV-2-associated. Each spike-specific TCR was assigned to its reactive spike region and to a CD4 or CD8 class using the MIRA data. Log10-transformed breadth and depth values were compared by one-way ANOVA with Sidak's multiple comparisons tests. The clones in this table, taken by TCRdb from immuneACCESS, are in-frame only. Not every clone is retained; where verified, under half of the shortfall comes from an unresolved V gene, and the cause of the rest is unknown. V, J and clone size are those of that table, while D and trimming were read from the DNA. In all, the sample holds about 120,000 clones, and roughly 89% of those were seen once. Together, the top ten hold 8.5% to 14% of the sample.

About this clone: No cognate antigen has been identified for it. No much larger clone exists at a distance of one base, and base qualities are not known.

Read against the paper, the sample's time point label means: baseline before first vaccination. The sample's treatment or condition, from its label and the paper: meningococcal conjugate vaccine given as trial control. Vaccinee samples were obtained from the UK trials COV001 and COV002, which included a single-blind randomized controlled phase 2/3 trial of AZD1222 (ChAdOx1 nCoV-19) in healthy adults. For TCRbeta chain sequencing, PBMC samples from trial participants were taken at day 0 and at day 28 after the second dose. The V end gives up 5 bases and the J end 0 bases, leaving 6 bases in the junction not matched to a gene. Spanning cysteine to phenylalanine, the CDR3 consists of 15 amino acids. Left in the record is the CDR3 DNA by itself, 45 bases read in frame from the first base. Taken from the germline V gene (reference sequence), the CDR1 and CDR2 loops are SEHNR and FQNEAQ.

This receptor was obtained from an adult in good health. The chain links TRBV7-9 with TRBJ1-1, and TRBD1 aligns with 7 junction nucleotides. The sample was peripheral blood, taken on day 0 of MenACWY control vaccination. The sequence in DNA is TGTGCCAGCAGCCTACATGGACAGGTGAACACTGAAGCTTTCTTT. Its translation is CASSLHGQVNTEAFF.